This T cell receptor beta chain was found in a study of cytomegalovirus exposure and HLA in healthy donors. The CDR3 has 16 amino acids. Trimming shortened V by 6 bases and J by 3 bases, and 18 bases separated the two germline ends. Germline values: CDR1 LGHNA, CDR2 YNFKEQ. With 60 Vbeta and 13 Jbeta primers, the PCR was carried out. TCRdb's copy holds only in-frame clones and misses some; the assay was immunoSEQ multiplex PCR. The data show approximately 120,000 clones, 60% to 80% seen once. This receptor was identified in a man aged 25-45 years in good health and CMV-seronegative. V is TRBV4-2 and J is TRBJ1-3, with D tentatively TRBD1 (6 bases). Sequencing used PBMCs. CDR3 protein: CASRLDGGRNGNTIYF. CDR3 sequence (DNA): TGTGCCAGCAGGCTTGATGGGGGCAGGAATGGAAACACCATATATTTT.